This section outlines one T cell receptor (beta chain) sequence together with its context. No antigen is known for it. Measured with immunoSEQ multiplex PCR; TCRdb has only the in-frame clones, and not every one. The table has hundreds of thousands of clones, about 78% seen once. Splitting the CD4+ cells yielded a CD45RA+ naive subset and a CD45RA-negative memory subset. The data were taken from a study of shared clonotypes between healthy human individuals. Study observations and caveats: Few donors restricted represented genetic and exposure-history diversity. Among four donors, approximately 4.6% of naive CD4 clonotypes were found in common. Specimens sampled were limited to blood, with tissue repertoires likely differing.

The receptor's source is a woman aged 30 to 39 in good health. The sample consisted of memory CD4+ T cells sorted from blood. Indicated subset: CD45RA-negative fraction.

CDR3 protein: CASSLSGAGGYTF. The CDR3 DNA is TGTGCCAGCAGCTTATCCGGGGCCGGTGGCTACACCTTC. The gene calls are TRBV5-4 and TRBJ1-2, with a tentative D call TRBD1 (5 bases). V was cut by 2 bases and J by 7 bases, with 12 bases left in between. The germline CDR1 and CDR2 sequences are SGHNT and YYREEE (reference sequence). The CDR3 sequence is 13 residues long.